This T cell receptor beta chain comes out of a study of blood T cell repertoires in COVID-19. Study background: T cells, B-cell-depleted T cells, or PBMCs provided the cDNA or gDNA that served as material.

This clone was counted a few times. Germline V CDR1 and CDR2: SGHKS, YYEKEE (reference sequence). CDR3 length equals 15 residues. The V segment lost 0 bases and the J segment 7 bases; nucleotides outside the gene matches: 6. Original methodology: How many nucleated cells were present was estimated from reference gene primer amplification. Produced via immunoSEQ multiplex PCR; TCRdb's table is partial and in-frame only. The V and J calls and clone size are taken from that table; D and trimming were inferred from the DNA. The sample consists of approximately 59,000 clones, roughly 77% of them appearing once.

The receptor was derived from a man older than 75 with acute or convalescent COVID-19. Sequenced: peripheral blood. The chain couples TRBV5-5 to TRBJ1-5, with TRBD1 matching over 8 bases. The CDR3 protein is CASSLAQGARQPQHF. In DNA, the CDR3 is TGTGCCAGCAGCTTGGCGCAGGGGGCGAGGCAGCCCCAGCATTTT.